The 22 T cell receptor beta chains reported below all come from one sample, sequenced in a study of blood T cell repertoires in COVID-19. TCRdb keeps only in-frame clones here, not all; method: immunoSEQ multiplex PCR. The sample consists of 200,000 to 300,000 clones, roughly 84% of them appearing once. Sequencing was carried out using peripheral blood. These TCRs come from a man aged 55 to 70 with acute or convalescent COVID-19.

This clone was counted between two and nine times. For the CDR3, the DNA is TGTGCCAGCAGTTACTCGTTAGGGACAGGGACAAATGAGCAGTTCTTC. Translation gives CASSYSLGTGTNEQFF. This chain joins TRBV6-5 and TRBJ2-1; 9 bases line up with TRBD1. Unmatched junction bases numbered 7, after V lost 0 bases and J lost 7 bases. CDR1 is MNHEY and CDR2 is SVGAGI in the germline V gene. The CDR3 runs to 16 residues.

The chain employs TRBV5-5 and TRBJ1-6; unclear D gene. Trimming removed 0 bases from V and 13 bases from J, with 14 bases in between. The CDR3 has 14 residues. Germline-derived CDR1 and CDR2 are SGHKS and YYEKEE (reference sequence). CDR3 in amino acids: CASSLAAGPWPLHF. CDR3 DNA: TGTGCCAGCAGCTTGGCGGCAGGCCCTTGGCCCCTCCACTTT.

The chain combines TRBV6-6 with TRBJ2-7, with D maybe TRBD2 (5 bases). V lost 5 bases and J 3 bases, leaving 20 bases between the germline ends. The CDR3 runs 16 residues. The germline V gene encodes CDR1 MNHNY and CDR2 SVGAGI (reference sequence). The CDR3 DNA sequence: TGTGCCAGCAGTCCCGGAGGTGGGCGGTTGTACTACGAGCAGTACTTC. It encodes CASSPGGGRLYYEQYF.

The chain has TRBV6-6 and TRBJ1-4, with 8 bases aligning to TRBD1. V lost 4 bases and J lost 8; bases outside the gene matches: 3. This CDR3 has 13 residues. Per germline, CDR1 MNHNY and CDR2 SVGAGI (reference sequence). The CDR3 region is CASSFRQGEKLFF. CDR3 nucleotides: TGTGCCAGCAGTTTCCGACAGGGGGAAAAACTGTTTTTT.

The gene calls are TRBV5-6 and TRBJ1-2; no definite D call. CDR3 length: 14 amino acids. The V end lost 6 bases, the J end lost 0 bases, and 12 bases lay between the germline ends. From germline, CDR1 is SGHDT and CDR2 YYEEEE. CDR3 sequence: CASTNPPANYGYTF. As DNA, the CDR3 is TGTGCCAGCACCAACCCCCCGGCTAACTATGGCTACACCTTC.

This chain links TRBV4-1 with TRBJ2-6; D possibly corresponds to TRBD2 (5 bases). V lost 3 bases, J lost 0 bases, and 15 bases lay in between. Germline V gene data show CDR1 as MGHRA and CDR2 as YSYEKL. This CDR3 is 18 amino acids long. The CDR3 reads CASSHLSRVLSGANVLTF. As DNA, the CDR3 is TGCGCCAGCAGCCATTTATCGAGGGTCCTCTCTGGGGCCAACGTCCTGACTTTC.

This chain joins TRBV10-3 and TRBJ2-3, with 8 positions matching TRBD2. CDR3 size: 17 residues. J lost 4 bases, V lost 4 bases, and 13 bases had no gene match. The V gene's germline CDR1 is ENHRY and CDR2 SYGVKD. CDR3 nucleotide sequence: TGTGCCATCAGTGTAAAAGCGGGAGCCCCCGGGGCAGATACGCAGTATTTT. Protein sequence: CAISVKAGAPGADTQYF.

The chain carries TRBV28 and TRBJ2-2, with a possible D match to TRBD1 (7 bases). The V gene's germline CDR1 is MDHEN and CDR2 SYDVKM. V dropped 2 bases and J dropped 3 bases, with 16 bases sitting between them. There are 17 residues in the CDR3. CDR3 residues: CASSLAEGAKYTGELFF. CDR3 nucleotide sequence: TGTGCCAGCAGTTTAGCGGAGGGGGCTAAGTACACCGGGGAGCTGTTTTTT.

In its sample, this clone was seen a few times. In DNA, the CDR3 is TGTGCCAGTAGGGACGGAGGATTGGACACCGGGGAGCTGTTTTTT. It is translated as CASRDGGLDTGELFF. The chain has TRBV19 and TRBJ2-2; D is perhaps TRBD2 (5 bases). This CDR3 has 15 amino acids. Looked up from germline, CDR1 is LNHDA and CDR2 is SQIVND (reference sequence). V lost 6 bases and J lost 3, with 14 bases in between.

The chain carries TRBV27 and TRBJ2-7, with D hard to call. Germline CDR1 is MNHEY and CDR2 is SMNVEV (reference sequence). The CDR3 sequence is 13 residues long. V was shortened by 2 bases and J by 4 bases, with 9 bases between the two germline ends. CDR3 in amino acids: CASSLIDGYEQYF. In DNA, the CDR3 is TGTGCCAGCAGTTTAATCGACGGGTACGAGCAGTACTTC.

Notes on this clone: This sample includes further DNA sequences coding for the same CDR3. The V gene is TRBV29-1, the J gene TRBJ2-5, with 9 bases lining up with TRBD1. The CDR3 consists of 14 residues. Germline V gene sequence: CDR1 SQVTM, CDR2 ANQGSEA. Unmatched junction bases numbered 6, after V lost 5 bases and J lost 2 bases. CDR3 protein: CSVSRDRVQETQYF. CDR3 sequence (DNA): TGCAGCGTTTCCAGGGACAGGGTTCAAGAGACCCAGTACTTC.

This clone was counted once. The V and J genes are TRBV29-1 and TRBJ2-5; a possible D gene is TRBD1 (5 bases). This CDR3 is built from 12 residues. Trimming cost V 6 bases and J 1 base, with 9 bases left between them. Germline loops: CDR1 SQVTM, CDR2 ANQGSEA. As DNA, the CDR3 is TGCAGCGTCTTGGGGCTCCAAGAGACCCAGTACTTC. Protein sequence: CSVLGLQETQYF.

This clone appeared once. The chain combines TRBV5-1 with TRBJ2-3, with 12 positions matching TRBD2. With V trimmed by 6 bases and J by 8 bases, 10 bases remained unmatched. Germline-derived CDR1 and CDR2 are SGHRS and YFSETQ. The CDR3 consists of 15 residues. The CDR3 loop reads CASMPGLAGQVTQYF. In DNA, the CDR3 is TGCGCCAGCATGCCTGGACTAGCGGGGCAGGTTACGCAGTATTTT. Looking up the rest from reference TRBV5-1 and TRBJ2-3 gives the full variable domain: KAGVTQTPRYLIKTRGQQVTLSCSPISGHRSVSWYQQTPGQGLQFLFEYFSETQRNKGNFPGRFSGRQFSNSRSEMNVSTLELGDSALYLCASMPGLAGQVTQYFGPGTRLTVL.

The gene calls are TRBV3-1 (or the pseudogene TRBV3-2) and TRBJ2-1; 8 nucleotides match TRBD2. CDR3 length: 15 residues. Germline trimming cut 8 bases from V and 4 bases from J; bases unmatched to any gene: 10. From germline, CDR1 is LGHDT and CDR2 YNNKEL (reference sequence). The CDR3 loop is CASRFAGGQYNEQFF. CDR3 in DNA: TGTGCCAGCCGGTTTGCGGGAGGCCAATACAATGAGCAGTTCTTC.

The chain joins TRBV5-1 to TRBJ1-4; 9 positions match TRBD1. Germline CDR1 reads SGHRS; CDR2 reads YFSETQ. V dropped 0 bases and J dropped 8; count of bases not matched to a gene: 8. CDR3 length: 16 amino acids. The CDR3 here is CASSLGVGTGNEKLFF. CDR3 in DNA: TGCGCCAGCAGCTTGGGGGTCGGGACAGGGAACGAAAAACTGTTTTTT.

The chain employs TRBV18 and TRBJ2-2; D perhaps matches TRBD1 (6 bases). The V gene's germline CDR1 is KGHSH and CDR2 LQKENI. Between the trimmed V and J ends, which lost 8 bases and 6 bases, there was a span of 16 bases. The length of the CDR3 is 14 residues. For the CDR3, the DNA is TGTGCCAGCCGGCCCCAGGGGATCGCCGGGGAGCTGTTTTTT. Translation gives CASRPQGIAGELFF.

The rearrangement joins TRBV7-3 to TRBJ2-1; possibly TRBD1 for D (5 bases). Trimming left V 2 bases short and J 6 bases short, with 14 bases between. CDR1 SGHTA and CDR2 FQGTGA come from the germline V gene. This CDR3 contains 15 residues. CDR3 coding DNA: TGTGCCAGCAGCTTAGGGCGGAACCAGGGCAATGAGCAGTTCTTC. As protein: CASSLGRNQGNEQFF.

The CDR3 nucleotides are TGTGCCAGCAGCTTACCGACAGGTTACTATGGCTACACCTTC. This translates into CASSLPTGYYGYTF. The chain joins TRBV5-4 to TRBJ1-2, with D possibly matching TRBD1 (6 bases). Trimming pared 2 bases from V and 3 bases from J, leaving 11 bases between. Germline V gene sequence: CDR1 SGHNT, CDR2 YYREEE (reference sequence). This CDR3 has 14 amino acids.

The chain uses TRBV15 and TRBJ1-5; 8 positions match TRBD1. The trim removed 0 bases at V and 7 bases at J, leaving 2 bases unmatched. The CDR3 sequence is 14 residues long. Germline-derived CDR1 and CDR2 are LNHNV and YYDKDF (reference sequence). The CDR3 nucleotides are TGTGCCACCAGCAGAGATACAGGGGGACAGCCCCAGCATTTT. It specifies CATSRDTGGQPQHF. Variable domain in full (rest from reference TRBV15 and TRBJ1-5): DAMVIQNPRYQVTQFGKPVTLSCSQTLNHNVMYWYQQKSSQAPKLLFHYYDKDFNNEADTPDNFQSRRPNTSFCFLDIRSPGLGDTAMYLCATSRDTGGQPQHFGDGTRLSIL.

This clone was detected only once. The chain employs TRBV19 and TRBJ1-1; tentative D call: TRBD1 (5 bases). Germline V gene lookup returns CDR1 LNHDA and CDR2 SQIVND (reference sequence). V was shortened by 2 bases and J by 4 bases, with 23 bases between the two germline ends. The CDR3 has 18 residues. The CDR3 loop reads CASSINLLGGERSTEAFF. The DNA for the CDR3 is TGTGCCAGTAGTATAAACCTATTAGGAGGGGAAAGAAGCACTGAAGCTTTCTTT.

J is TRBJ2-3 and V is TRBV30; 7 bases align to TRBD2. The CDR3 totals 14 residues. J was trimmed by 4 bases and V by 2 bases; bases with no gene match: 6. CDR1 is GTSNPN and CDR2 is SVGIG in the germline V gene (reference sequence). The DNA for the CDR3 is TGTGCCTGGAGTTCAAAGCGGGGCTCAGATACGCAGTATTTT. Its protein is CAWSSKRGSDTQYF.

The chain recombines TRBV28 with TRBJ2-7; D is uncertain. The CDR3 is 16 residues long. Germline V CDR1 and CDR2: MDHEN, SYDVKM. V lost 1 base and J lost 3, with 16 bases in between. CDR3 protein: CASSLSVTSVLYEQYF. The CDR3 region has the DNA TGTGCCAGCAGTTTATCGGTAACCTCCGTTCTCTACGAGCAGTACTTC.